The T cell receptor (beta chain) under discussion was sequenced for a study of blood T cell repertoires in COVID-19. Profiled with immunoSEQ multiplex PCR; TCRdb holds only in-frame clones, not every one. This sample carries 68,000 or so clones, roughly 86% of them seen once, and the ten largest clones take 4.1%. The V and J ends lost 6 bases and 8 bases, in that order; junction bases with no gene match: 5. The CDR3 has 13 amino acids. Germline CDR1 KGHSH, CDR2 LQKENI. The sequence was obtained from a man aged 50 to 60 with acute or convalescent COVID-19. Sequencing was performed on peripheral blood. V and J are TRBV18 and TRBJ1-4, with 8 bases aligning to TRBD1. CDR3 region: CASSLAGGEKLFF. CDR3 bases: TGTGCCAGCTCCCTGGCAGGGGGCGAAAAACTGTTTTTT.